This T cell receptor (beta chain) was documented in a study of OX40 agonist ivuxolimab in advanced cancers. Study background: Aged about 20 to 80 with a mean of 60 years, they were 75% to 85% male. Three patients had partial responses: one hepatocellular carcinoma, two cutaneous melanoma.

V lost 1 base and J lost 2, with 11 bases in between. The CDR3 is 15 amino acids. Per germline, CDR1 SGHTA and CDR2 FQGTGA. This table comes from immunoSEQ multiplex PCR, and its TCRdb copy is limited to in-frame clones, with some not included. The sample has around 86,000 clones, more than 80% seen once. General study results and limits: Clonal expansion from baseline to week 6 occurred in both CD4+ and CD8+ T cells. Some patients without response likewise showed low normalized clonal expansion.

This clone appeared a few times. The antigen is undetermined. The sequence came from an adult with an advanced solid tumor such as melanoma, head and neck, liver or kidney cancer. This sample comprised CD4+ or CD8+ T cells sorted from blood, obtained in a trial of the OX40 agonist ivuxolimab. This sequence joins TRBV7-3 and TRBJ1-1; D perhaps matches TRBD1 (5 bases). CDR3 sequence: CASSLKAGPNTEAFF. The CDR3 nucleotides read TGTGCCAGCAGCTTAAAGGCAGGGCCAAACACTGAAGCTTTCTTT.